The clone carrying this T cell receptor (beta chain) was found a few times. The antigen remains unidentified. V shed 2 bases, J shed 10 bases, and the junction held 8 bases outside the gene matches. Per the germline V gene, CDR1 is DFQATT and CDR2 is SNEGSKA (reference sequence). The CDR3 contains 14 residues. The sample belongs to a study of CD8 T cells in ankylosing spondylitis. Study results and limitations: Disease-linked clones were reportedly significantly enriched in matched ankylosing spondylitis synovial fluid. Prior literature has documented some motif variants in synovial fluid and blood from reactive arthritis. CD8+ cells made up the disease-linked clones, which were relatively rare in peripheral blood.

The TCR beta libraries were generated through quantitative 5'-RACE incorporating molecular barcodes. MiXCR was run by TCRdb on the 5' RACE reads, yielding one entry per CDR3 protein. Of 160,000 or so distinct CDR3 sequences in the sample, 9.8% were seen once. The origin of this receptor is a female donor with ankylosing spondylitis or in good health (not recorded which). The sample comprised blood, either unsorted or a sorted T cell fraction (not recorded which). The chain employs TRBV20-1 and TRBJ2-1, with 10 bases matching TRBD1. CDR3 coding DNA: TGCAGTGCTAGAAAGGGACAGGGGCTTGCGGAGCAGTTCTTC. Protein product: CSARKGQGLAEQFF.